This T cell receptor beta chain was identified in a study of cytomegalovirus exposure and HLA in healthy donors. Note on this clone: Its specificity is unknown.

Study conclusions and caveats: It was reported that the classifier diagnosed cytomegalovirus status with high specificity and sensitivity in both the original and validation cohorts.

CDR1 and CDR2 from the germline V gene are LGHNA and YSLEER. The CDR3 runs to 14 residues. With 0 bases removed from V and 8 bases from J, the gap between germline ends came to 13 bases. Amplification used 60 Vbeta primers and 13 Jbeta primers. Profiled with immunoSEQ multiplex PCR; TCRdb holds only in-frame clones, not every one. The table has 70,000 or so clones, roughly 88% seen once. The clonotype was recovered from a woman between 25 and 40 years old in good health and CMV-seronegative. The chain carries TRBV4-3 and TRBJ1-2; a possible D gene is TRBD1 (5 bases). The sample was PBMCs. CDR3 sequence (DNA): TGCGCCAGCAGCCAAGATTCGGGGGTAGGAGGCTACACCTTC. This sequence encodes CASSQDSGVGGYTF.